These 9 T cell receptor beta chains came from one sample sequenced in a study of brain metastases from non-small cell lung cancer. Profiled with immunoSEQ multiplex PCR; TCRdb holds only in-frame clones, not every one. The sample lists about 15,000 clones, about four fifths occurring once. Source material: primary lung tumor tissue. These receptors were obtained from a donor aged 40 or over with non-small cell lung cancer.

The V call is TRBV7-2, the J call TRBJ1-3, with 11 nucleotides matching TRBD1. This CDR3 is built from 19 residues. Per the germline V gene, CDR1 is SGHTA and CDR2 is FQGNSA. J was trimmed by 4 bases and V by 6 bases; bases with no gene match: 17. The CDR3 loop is CASRRMTPRTGGAGNTIYF. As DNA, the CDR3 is TGTGCCAGCAGGCGAATGACCCCCCGGACAGGGGGCGCCGGAAACACCATATATTTT. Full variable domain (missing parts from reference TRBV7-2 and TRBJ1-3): GAGVSQSPSNKVTEKGKDVELRCDPISGHTALYWYRQSLGQGLEFLIYFQGNSAPDKSGLPSDRFSAERTGGSVSTLTIQRTQQEDSAVYLCASRRMTPRTGGAGNTIYFGEGSWLTVV.

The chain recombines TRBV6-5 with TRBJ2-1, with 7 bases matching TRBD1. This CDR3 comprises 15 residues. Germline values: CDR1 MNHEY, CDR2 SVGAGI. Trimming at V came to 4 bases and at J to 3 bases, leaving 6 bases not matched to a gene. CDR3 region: CASSFAGGNYNEQFF. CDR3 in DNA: TGTGCCAGCAGTTTTGCAGGGGGAAACTACAATGAGCAGTTCTTC.

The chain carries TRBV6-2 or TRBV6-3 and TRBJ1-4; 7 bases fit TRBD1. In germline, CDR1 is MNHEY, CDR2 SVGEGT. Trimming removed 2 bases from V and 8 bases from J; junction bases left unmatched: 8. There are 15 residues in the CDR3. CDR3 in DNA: TGTGCCAGCAGTTACGGGCGACAGGGCTGGGAAAAACTGTTTTTT. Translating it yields CASSYGRQGWEKLFF.

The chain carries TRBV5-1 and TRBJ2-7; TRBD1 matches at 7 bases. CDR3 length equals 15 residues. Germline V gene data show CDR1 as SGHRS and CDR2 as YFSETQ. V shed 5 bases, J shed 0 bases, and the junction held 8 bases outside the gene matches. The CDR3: CASSPGQASSYEQYF. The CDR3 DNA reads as TGCGCCAGCAGTCCAGGACAGGCCAGCTCCTACGAGCAGTACTTC.

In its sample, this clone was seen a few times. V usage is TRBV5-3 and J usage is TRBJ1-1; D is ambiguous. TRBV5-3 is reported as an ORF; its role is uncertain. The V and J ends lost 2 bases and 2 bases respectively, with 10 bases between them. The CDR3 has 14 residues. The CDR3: CARSLNNQNTEAFF. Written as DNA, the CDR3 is TGTGCCAGAAGCTTAAACAATCAAAACACTGAAGCTTTCTTT.

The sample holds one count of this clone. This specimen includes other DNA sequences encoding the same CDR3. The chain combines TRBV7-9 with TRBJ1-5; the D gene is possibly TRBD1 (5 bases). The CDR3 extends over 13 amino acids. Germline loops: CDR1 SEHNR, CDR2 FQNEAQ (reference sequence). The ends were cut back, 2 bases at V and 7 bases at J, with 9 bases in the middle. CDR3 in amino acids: CASSLTGEQPQHF. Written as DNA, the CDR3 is TGTGCCAGCAGCTTAACGGGGGAGCAGCCCCAGCATTTT.

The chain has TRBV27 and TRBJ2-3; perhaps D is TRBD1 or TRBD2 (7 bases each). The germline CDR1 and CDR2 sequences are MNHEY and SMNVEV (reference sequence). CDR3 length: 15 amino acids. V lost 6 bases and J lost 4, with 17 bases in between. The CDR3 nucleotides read TGTGCCAGCAGAAGACAGGGAGGGTCCGCAGATACGCAGTATTTT. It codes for CASRRQGGSADTQYF.

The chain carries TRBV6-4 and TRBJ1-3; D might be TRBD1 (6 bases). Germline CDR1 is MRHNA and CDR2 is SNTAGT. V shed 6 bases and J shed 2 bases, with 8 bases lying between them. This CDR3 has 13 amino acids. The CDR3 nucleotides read TGTGCCAGCAGCACAGGGCCTGGAAACACCATATATTTT. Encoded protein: CASSTGPGNTIYF.

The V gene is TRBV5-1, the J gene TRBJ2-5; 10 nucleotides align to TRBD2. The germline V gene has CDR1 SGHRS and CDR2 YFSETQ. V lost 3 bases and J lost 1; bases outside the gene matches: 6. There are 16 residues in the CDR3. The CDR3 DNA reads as TGCGCCAGCAGCTATACGGCTAGCGGGGGCCAAGAGACCCAGTACTTC. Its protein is CASSYTASGGQETQYF.